Included here is one T cell receptor beta chain sequence, with context. Methods used by the authors: It was from reference gene primer amplification that nucleated cell counts were estimated. Clones were sequenced by immunoSEQ multiplex PCR, and TCRdb holds only the in-frame ones, with some missing. V and J calls and clone size come straight from that table; D and trimming were deduced from the DNA. The table includes 220,000 or so clones, approximately 86% detected once. The data are from a study of blood T cell repertoires in COVID-19. Study as a whole: The United States, Italy and Spain were the sources of the acute and convalescent COVID-19 samples.

The specimen sequenced was peripheral blood. This receptor was obtained from a woman of 80 years or more with acute or convalescent COVID-19.

CDR3 bases: TGTGCCAGCAGCGCCGACAGGAACACTGAAGCTTTCTTT. It codes for CASSADRNTEAFF. This chain joins TRBV7-3 and TRBJ1-1; D is possibly TRBD1 (5 bases). CDR3 size: 13 residues. Germline assignment: CDR1 SGHTA and CDR2 FQGTGA. The germline V and J ends were trimmed by 5 bases and 1 base, with 8 bases remaining between them. The full variable domain, with the rest looked up from reference TRBV7-3 and TRBJ1-1, is GAGVSQTPSNKVTEKGKYVELRCDPISGHTALYWYRQSLGQGPEFLIYFQGTGAADDSGLPNDRFFAVRPEGSVSTLKIQRTERGDSAVYLCASSADRNTEAFFGQGTRLTVV.